Sequencing of this TCR beta chain was carried out in a study of T-cell reconstitution after alpha-beta-depleted transplantation in children. The CDR3 has 17 amino acids. After removal of 4 bases from V and 5 bases from J, the junction contained 8 bases not matched to a gene. Per the germline V gene, CDR1 is SEHNR and CDR2 is FQNEAQ (reference sequence). Unique molecular identifiers were incorporated when the TCRbeta library was constructed. Using its own MiXCR run on the PCR reads, TCRdb lists one record per CDR3 protein. The sample has a few hundred thousand distinct CDR3 sequences; roughly 22% are singletons. This clonotype was counted ten times or more.

This chain uses TRBV7-9 with TRBJ2-1; TRBD2 matches at 13 bases. The TCR was taken from a human donor who donated a stem cell graft to a child with acute myeloid leukemia. The material sequenced was PBMCs from the stem cell graft donor, taken from the stem cell graft. The CDR3 DNA follows: TGTGCCAGCAGCTCGGGGACTAGCGGGAATAGCAACAATGAGCAGTTCTTC. As protein: CASSSGTSGNSNNEQFF.